Shown below are 15 T cell receptor beta chains from a single sample sequenced in a study of blood T cells in healthy people across ages. The authors ran a second PCR of roughly 6 to 12 cycles using a sample-barcoded 5' primer and a J-beta primer mix. TCRdb reprocessed the 5' RACE reads via MiXCR and lists one record per CDR3 protein. The sample shows 900,000 to 950,000 distinct CDR3 sequences, around 29% of them seen only once. These data are also associated with another study on T cells of mothers and their children.

The sample consisted of blood. The receptor source for this set is a woman aged 40-49 years in good health.

This clonotype came up a few times. The chain combines TRBV7-9 with TRBJ1-1; no firm D call. This CDR3 has 13 residues. The germline V gene has CDR1 SEHNR and CDR2 FQNEAQ (reference sequence). The V gene lost 5 bases and the J gene lost 3 bases, with 10 bases spanning the gap. The CDR3 region has the DNA TGTGCCAGCAGCAAGGGTGGATACACTGAAGCTTTCTTT. This sequence encodes CASSKGGYTEAFF.

This clonotype was seen more than once but under ten times. This chain connects TRBV2 to TRBJ1-1, with 10 bases fitting TRBD1. Germline V lookup: CDR1 SNHLY, CDR2 FYNNEI. With V trimmed by 5 bases and J by 6 bases, 6 bases remained unmatched. The CDR3 loop spans 14 amino acids. In DNA form, the CDR3 reads TGTGCCAGCAGTCTGGACAGGGGGAGTGCTGAAGCTTTCTTT. Translating it yields CASSLDRGSAEAFF. Drawing the rest from reference TRBV2 and TRBJ1-1, the complete variable domain is EPEVTQTPSHQVTQMGQEVILRCVPISNHLYFYWYRQILGQKVEFLVSFYNNEISEKSEIFDDQFSVERPDGSNFTLKIRSTKLEDSAMYFCASSLDRGSAEAFFGQGTRLTVV.

The rearrangement joins TRBV12-3 or TRBV12-4 to TRBJ2-3; the D is unclear. V dropped 6 bases and J dropped 4 bases, with 17 bases sitting between them. The CDR3 has 15 residues. CDR3 sequence reads: CASRLLGVSPDTQYF. The CDR3 DNA follows: TGTGCCAGCAGACTACTCGGAGTTTCGCCAGATACGCAGTATTTT.

The J gene is TRBJ2-1, the V gene TRBV24-1, with unresolved D. V lost 2 bases and J lost 4, with 8 bases in between. Germline lookup yields CDR1 KGHDR and CDR2 SFDVKD. This CDR3 contains 14 residues. For the CDR3, the DNA is TGTGCCACCAGTGATTCATACCAGTACAATGAGCAGTTCTTC. Residues: CATSDSYQYNEQFF.

This chain connects TRBV29-1 to TRBJ1-2; D is unresolved. This CDR3 is built from 15 residues. CDR1 and CDR2 from the germline V gene are SQVTM and ANQGSEA. Trimming shortened V by 3 bases and J by 3 bases, and 17 bases separated the two germline ends. This chain's CDR3 is CSVDRRAPTDYGYTF. CDR3 nucleotides: TGCAGCGTTGATAGGAGGGCTCCAACGGACTATGGCTACACCTTC.

This clonotype has more than one count but fewer than ten. V is TRBV28 and J is TRBJ2-3; 7 nucleotides line up with TRBD2. Losses at the gene ends were 10 bases for V and 0 bases for J; bases not matched to a gene: 10. Germline V gives CDR1 MDHEN, CDR2 SYDVKM. The CDR3 extends over 15 amino acids. The CDR3 DNA sequence: TGTGCCATCGCTAAGGGAGGGGCTAGCACAGATACGCAGTATTTT. It translates to CAIAKGGASTDTQYF.

This clonotype was seen ten or more times. The chain employs TRBV10-2 and TRBJ2-4; a weak D match, TRBD2 (5 bases). V dropped 3 bases and J dropped 1 base, with 16 bases sitting between them. In germline, CDR1 is WSHSY, CDR2 SAAADI. CDR3 size: 17 residues. CDR3 sequence: CASSDYEGNAAKNIQYF. DNA of the CDR3: TGCGCCAGCAGTGATTATGAGGGCAACGCCGCCAAAAACATTCAGTACTTC.

V is TRBV5-1 and J is TRBJ2-2; D call uncertain. From germline, CDR1 is SGHRS and CDR2 YFSETQ. The CDR3 extends over 11 amino acids. V was cut by 3 bases and J by 11 bases, with 8 bases left in between. The CDR3 here is CASSYGPELFF. CDR3 DNA sequence: TGCGCCAGCAGCTACGGGCCCGAGCTGTTTTTT.

The CDR3 DNA is TGTGCCACCAGCAGGCTCCAAAATAGCAATCAGCCCCAGCATTTT. Translating it yields CATSRLQNSNQPQHF. V gene TRBV15 combines with J gene TRBJ1-5, with D uncertain. The CDR3 contains 15 residues. Between the trimmed V and J ends, which lost 3 bases and 0 bases, there was a span of 9 bases. Germline loops: CDR1 LNHNV, CDR2 YYDKDF (reference sequence).

This rearrangement joins TRBV2 to TRBJ1-2; D gene ambiguous. CDR1 and CDR2 (germline): SNHLY, FYNNEI. The CDR3 is 16 residues long. Trimming took off 2 bases at V and 0 bases at J, with 13 bases between the two ends. The CDR3 DNA sequence: TGTGCCAGCAGTGAATTAAGGAATAAGGCTAACTATGGCTACACCTTC. The encoded protein is CASSELRNKANYGYTF.

Notes on this clonotype: One junction end disagrees with the germline gene, perhaps due to a read error. The genes are TRBV7-2 and TRBJ1-2; D is undetermined. The CDR3 runs 16 residues. CDR1 is SGHTA and CDR2 is FQGNSA in the germline V gene. The CDR3 loop is CVSSLDYSSVYYGHTF. The CDR3 bases are TGTGTCAGCAGCTTAGATTATTCGTCGGTTTACTATGGCCACACCTTC.

This clonotype was observed many times. The gene calls are TRBV28 and TRBJ2-6; 7 bases agree with TRBD1. The CDR3 is 17 residues long. From germline, CDR1 is MDHEN and CDR2 SYDVKM. The V and J ends lost 3 bases and 1 base, in that order; junction bases with no gene match: 6. CDR3 protein: CASSFAGGGSGANVLTF. The DNA of the CDR3 is TGTGCCAGCAGTTTCGCAGGGGGTGGTTCTGGGGCCAACGTCCTGACTTTC.

This clonotype was seen just once. A junction end diverges from the germline sequence, so it may reflect a read error. The rearrangement links TRBV2 to TRBJ1-2, with TRBD1 identical over 9 bases. Germline V gene data show CDR1 as SNHLY and CDR2 as FYNNEI. The CDR3 covers 15 residues. CDR3 DNA: TGTGCCGGCAGTTGGAAGCGACAGGGGGAAGGCGGCTACACCTTC. Encoded protein: CAGSWKRQGEGGYTF.

This clonotype was counted many times. V is TRBV9 and J is TRBJ2-7, with TRBD2 matching over 9 bases. This CDR3 has 14 residues. CDR1 is SGDLS, CDR2 YYNGEE, per germline. After removal of 3 bases from V and 7 bases from J, the junction contained 8 bases not matched to a gene. CDR3 nucleotide sequence: TGTGCCAGCAGCGATAGCGGGGGAGCGGGGGAGCAGTACTTC. It encodes CASSDSGGAGEQYF.

This clonotype was observed a few times. The rearrangement joins TRBV28 to TRBJ2-7; the D is unclear. Germline CDR1 reads MDHEN; CDR2 reads SYDVKM. Trimming left V 3 bases short and J 6 bases short, with 9 bases between. The CDR3 sequence is 12 residues long. The CDR3 spells CASSLLRVEQYF. DNA for the CDR3: TGTGCCAGCAGTTTGCTTCGGGTCGAGCAGTACTTC.